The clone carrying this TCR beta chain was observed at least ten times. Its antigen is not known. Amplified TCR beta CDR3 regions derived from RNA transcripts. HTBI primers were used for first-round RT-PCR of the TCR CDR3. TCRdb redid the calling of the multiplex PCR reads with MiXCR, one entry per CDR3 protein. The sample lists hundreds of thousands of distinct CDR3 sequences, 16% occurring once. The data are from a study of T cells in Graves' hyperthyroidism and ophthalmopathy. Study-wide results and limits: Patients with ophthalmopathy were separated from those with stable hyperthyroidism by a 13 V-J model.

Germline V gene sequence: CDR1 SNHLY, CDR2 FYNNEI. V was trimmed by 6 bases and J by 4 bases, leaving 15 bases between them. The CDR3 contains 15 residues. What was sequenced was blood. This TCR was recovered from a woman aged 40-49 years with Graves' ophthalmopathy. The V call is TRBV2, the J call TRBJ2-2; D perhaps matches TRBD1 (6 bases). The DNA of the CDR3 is TGTGCCAGCAGCGTTGACAGGTTGAGCACCGGGGAGCTGTTTTTT. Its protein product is CASSVDRLSTGELFF.